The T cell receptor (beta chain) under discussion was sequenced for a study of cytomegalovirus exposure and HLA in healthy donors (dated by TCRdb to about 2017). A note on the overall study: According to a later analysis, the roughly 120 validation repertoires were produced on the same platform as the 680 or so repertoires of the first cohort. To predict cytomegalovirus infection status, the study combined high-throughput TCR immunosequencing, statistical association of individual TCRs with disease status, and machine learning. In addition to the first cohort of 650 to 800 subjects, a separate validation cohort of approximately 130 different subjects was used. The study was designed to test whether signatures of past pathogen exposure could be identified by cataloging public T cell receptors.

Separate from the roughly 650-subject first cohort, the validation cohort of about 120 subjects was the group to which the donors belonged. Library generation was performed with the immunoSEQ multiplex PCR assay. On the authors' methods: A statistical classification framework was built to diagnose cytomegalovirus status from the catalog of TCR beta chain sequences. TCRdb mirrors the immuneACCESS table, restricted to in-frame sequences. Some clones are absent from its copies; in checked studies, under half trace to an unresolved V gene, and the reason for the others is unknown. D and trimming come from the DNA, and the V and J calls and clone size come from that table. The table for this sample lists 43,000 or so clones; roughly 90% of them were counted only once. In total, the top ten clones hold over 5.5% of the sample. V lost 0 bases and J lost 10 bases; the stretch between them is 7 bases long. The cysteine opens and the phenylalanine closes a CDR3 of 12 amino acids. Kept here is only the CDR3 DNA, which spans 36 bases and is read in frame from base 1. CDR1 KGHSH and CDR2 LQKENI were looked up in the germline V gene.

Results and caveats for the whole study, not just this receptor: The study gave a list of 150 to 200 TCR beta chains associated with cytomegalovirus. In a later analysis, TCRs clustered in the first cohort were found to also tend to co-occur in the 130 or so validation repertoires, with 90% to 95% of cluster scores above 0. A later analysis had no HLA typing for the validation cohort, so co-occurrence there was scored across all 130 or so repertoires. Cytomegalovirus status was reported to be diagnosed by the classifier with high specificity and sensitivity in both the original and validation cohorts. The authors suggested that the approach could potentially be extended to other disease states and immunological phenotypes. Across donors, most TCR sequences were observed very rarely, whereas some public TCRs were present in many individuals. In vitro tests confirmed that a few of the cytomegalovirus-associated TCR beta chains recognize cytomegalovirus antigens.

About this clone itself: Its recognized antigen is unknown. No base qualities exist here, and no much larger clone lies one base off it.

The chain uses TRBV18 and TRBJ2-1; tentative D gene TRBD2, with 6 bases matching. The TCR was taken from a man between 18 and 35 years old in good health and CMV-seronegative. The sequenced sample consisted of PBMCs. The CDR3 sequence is CASSPPEGEQFF. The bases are TGTGCCAGCTCACCACCGGAGGGGGAGCAGTTCTTC.